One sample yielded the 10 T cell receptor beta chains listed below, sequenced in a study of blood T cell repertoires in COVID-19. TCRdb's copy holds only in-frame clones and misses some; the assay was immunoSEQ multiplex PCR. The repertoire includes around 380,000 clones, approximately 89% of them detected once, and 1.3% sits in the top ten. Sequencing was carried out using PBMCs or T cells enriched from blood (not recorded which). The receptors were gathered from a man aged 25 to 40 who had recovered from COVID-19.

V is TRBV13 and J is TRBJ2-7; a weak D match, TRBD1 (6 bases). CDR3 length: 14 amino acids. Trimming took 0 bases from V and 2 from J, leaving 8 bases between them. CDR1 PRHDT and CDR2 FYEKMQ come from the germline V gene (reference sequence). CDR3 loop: CASSLGGGTYEQYF. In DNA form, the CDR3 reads TGTGCCAGCAGCTTAGGAGGGGGAACCTACGAGCAGTACTTC.

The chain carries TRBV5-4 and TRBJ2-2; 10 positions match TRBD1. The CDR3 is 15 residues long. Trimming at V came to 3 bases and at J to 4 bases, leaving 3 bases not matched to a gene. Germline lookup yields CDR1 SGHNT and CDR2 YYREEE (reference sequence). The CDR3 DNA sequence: TGTGCCAGCAGCTGGACAGGGGGAAGCACCGGGGAGCTGTTTTTT. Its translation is CASSWTGGSTGELFF.

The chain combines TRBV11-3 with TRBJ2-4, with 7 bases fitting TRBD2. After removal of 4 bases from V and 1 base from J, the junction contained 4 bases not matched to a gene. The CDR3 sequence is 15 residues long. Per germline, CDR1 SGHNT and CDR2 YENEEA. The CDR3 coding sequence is TGTGCCAGCAGCTCTAGGGAGGGGGCCAAAAACATTCAGTACTTC. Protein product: CASSSREGAKNIQYF. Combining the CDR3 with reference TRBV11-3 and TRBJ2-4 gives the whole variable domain EAGVVQSPRYKIIEKKQPVAFWCNPISGHNTLYWYLQNLGQGPELLIRYENEEAVDDSQLPKDRFSAERLKGVDSTLKIQPAELGDSAVYLCASSSREGAKNIQYFGAGTRLSVL.

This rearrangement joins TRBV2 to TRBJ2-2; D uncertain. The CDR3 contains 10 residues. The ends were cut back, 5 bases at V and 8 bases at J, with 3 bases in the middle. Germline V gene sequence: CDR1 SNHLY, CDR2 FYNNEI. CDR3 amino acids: CASSLGELFF. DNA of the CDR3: TGTGCCAGCAGTTTAGGGGAGCTGTTTTTT.

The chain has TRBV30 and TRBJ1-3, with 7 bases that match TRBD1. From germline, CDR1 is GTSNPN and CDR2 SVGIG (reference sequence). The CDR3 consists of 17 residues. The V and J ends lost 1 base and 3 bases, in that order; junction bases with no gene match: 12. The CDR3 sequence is CAWSGGDSPLFGNTIYF. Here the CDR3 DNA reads TGTGCCTGGAGTGGAGGGGACAGTCCGCTCTTTGGAAACACCATATATTTT.

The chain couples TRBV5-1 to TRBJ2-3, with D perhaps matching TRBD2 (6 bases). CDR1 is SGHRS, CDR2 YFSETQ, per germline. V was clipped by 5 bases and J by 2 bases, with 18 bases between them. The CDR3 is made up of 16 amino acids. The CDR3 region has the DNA TGCGCCAGCAGTCAACAAGCGGGCCTCTCCACAGATACGCAGTATTTT. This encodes CASSQQAGLSTDTQYF.

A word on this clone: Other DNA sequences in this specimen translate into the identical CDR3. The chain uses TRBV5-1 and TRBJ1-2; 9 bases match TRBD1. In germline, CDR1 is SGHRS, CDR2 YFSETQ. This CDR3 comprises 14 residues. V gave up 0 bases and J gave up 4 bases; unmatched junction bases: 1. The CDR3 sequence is CASSLGQGVYGYTF. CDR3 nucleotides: TGCGCCAGCAGCTTGGGACAGGGGGTCTATGGCTACACCTTC.

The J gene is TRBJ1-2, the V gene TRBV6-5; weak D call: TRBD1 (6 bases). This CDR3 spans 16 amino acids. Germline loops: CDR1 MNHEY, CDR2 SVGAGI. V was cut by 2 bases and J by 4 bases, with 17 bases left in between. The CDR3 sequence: CASSYVLGGVGYGYTF. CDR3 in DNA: TGTGCCAGCAGTTACGTATTAGGGGGGGTAGGCTATGGCTACACCTTC.

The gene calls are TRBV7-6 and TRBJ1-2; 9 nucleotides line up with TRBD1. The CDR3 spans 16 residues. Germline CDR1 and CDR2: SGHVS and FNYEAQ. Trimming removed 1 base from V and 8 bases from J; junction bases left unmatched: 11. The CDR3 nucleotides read TGTGCCAGCAGCTTAGGGACAGGGGTCCCCTATGGGGGCTACACCTTC. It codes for CASSLGTGVPYGGYTF.

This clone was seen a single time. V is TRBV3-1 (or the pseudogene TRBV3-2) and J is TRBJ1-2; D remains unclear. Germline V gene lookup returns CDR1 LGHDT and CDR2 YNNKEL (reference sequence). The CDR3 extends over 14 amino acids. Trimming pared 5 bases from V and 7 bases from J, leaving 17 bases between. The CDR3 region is CASSYPNGVGGYTF. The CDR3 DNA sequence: TGTGCCAGCAGCTATCCTAACGGGGTGGGTGGCTACACCTTC.